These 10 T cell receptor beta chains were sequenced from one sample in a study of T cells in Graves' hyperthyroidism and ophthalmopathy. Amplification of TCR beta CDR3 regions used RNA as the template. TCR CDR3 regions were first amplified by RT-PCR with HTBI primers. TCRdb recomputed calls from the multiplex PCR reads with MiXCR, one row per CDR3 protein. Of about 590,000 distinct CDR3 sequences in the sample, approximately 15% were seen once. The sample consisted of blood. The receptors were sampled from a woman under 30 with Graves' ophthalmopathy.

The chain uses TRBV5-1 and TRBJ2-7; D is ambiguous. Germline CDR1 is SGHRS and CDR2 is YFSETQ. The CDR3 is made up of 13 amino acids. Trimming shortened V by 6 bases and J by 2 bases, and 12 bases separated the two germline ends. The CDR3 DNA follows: TGCGCCAGCACCCCCACCTCCGCCTACGAGCAGTACTTC. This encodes CASTPTSAYEQYF.

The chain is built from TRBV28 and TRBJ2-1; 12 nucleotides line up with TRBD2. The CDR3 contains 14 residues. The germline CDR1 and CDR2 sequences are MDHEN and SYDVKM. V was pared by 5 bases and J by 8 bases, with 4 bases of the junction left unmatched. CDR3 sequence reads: CASSQTSGGHEQFF. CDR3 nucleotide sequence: TGTGCCAGCAGTCAGACTAGCGGGGGCCATGAGCAGTTCTTC.

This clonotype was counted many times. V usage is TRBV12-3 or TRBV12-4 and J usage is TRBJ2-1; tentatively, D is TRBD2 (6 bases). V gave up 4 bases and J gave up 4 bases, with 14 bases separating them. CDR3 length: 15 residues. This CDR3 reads CASSSGEGLYNEQFF. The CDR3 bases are TGTGCCAGCAGTTCTGGTGAGGGACTGTACAATGAGCAGTTCTTC.

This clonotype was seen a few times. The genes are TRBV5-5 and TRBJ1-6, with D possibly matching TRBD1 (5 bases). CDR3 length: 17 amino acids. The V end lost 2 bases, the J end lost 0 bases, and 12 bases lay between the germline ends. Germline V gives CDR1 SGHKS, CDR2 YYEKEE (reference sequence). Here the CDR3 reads CASSLEGRPSYNSPLHF. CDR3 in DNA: TGTGCCAGCAGCTTAGAGGGGAGGCCCTCCTATAATTCACCCCTCCACTTT.

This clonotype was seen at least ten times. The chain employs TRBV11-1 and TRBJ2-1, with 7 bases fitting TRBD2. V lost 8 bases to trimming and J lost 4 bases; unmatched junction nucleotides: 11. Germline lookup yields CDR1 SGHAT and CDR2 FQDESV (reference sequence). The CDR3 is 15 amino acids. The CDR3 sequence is CASLPLAGGYNEQFF. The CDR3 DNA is TGTGCCAGCTTACCCTTAGCGGGCGGATACAATGAGCAGTTCTTC. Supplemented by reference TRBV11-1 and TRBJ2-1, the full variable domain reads EAEVAQSPRYKITEKSQAVAFWCDPISGHATLYWYRQILGQGPELLVQFQDESVVDDSQLPKDRFSAERLKGVDSTLKIQPAELGDSAMYLCASLPLAGGYNEQFFGPGTRLTVL.

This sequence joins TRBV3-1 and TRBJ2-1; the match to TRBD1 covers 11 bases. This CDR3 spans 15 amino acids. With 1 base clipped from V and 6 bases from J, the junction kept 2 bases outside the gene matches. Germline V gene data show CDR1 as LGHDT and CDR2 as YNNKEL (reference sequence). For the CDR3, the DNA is TGTGCCAGCAGCCAAGGAGGACAGGGGGCCAATGAGCAGTTCTTC. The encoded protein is CASSQGGQGANEQFF.

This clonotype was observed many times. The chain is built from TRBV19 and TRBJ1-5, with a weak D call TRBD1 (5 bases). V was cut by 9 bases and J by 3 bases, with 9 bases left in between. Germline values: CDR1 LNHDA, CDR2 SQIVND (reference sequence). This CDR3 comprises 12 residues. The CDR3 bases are TGTGCCAGCTGCAGGGACAATCAGCCCCAGCATTTT. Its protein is CASCRDNQPQHF.

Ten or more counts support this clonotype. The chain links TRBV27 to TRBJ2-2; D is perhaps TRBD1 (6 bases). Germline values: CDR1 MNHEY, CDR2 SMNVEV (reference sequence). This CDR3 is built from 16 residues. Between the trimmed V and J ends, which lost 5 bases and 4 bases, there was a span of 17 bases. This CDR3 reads CASSRGGGRGTGELFF. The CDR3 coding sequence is TGTGCCAGCAGTCGGGGTGGGGGCCGGGGCACCGGGGAGCTGTTTTTT.

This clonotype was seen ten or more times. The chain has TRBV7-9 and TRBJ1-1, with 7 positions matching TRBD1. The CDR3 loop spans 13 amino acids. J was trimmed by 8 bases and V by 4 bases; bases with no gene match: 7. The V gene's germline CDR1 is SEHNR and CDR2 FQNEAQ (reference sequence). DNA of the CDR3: TGTGCCAGCAGCTCAGGCAGGGGGAGAGAAGCTTTCTTT. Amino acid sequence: CASSSGRGREAFF.

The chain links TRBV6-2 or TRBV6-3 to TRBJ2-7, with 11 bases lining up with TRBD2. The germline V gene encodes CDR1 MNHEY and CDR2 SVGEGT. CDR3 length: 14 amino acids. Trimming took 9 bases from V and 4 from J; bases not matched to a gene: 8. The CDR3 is CASGVAGGQYEQYF. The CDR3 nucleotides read TGTGCCAGTGGAGTAGCGGGAGGGCAGTACGAGCAGTACTTC.